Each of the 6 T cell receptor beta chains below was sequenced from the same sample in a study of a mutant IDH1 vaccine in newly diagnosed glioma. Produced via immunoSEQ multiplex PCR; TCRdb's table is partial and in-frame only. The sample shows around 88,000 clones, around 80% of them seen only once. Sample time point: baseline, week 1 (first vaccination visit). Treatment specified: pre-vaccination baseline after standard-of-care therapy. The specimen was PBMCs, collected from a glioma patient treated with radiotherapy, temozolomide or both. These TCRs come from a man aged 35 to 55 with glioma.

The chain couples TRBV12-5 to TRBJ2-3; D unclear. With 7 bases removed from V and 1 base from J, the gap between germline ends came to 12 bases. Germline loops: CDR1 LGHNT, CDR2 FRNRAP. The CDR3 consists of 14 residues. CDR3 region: CASALSTGTDTQYF. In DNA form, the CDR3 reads TGTGCTAGTGCCCTTTCGACTGGCACAGATACGCAGTATTTT.

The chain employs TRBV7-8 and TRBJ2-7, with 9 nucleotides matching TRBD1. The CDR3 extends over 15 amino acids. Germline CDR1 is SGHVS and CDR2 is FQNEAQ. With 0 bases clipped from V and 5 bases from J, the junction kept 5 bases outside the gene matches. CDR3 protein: CASSLAGDRVHEQYF. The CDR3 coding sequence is TGTGCCAGCAGCTTAGCAGGGGACAGGGTCCACGAGCAGTACTTC. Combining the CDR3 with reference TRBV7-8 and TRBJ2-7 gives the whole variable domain GAGVSQSPRYKVAKRGQDVALRCDPISGHVSLFWYQQALGQGPEFLTYFQNEAQLDKSGLPSDRFFAERPEGSVSTLKIQRTQQEDSAVYLCASSLAGDRVHEQYFGPGTRLTVT.

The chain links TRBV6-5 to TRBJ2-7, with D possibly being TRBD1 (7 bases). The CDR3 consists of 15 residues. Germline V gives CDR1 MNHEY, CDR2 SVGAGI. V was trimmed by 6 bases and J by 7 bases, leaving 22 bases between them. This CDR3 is CASRAGGLGSVEQYF. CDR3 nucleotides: TGTGCCAGCAGAGCAGGGGGGCTGGGTTCGGTGGAGCAGTACTTC.

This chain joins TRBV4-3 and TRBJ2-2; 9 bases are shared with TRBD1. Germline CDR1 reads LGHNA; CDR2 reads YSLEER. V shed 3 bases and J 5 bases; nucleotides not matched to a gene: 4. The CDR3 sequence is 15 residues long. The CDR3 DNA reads TGCGCCAGCAGCCACGGACAGGGGTTGACCGGGGAGCTGTTTTTT. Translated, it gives CASSHGQGLTGELFF.

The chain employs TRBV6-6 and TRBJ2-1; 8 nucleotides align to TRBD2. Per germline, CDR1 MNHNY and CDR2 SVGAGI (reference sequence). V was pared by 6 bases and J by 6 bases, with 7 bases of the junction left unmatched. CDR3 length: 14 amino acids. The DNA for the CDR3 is TGTGCCAGCAGCCGGGGGGGGAGCGGCAATGAGCAGTTCTTC. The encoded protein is CASSRGGSGNEQFF.

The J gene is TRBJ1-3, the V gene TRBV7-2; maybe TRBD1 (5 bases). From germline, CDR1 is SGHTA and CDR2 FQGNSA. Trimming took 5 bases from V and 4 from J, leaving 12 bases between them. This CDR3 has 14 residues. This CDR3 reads CASSPPGAGNTIYF. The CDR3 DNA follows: TGTGCCAGCAGCCCGCCCGGGGCCGGAAACACCATATATTTT.